This is a list of T cell receptor beta chains from one sample in a study of metastatic and nonmetastatic thyroid tumors. TCRdb reanalyzed the PCR reads with MiXCR. The sample yields some 52,000 clones, about a sixth seen once. Sequenced material: blood. The receptors come from a female donor with papillary thyroid cancer or a benign thyroid nodule (not recorded which). Some clones in this sample may be carry-over from other donors' samples. Each CDR3 is given with its conserved first and last residue. D genes are given only for firm matches. Clone size is shown for a subset of rows, as once, few, many or a class of expanded clone.

clone_size	v_call	j_call	d_call	cdr3_aa	cdr3_nt
.	TRBV20-1	TRBJ2-7	.	CSAIRVAGAYEQYF	TGCAGTGCTATCCGAGTAGCCGGAGCCTACGAGCAGTACTTC
many	TRBV5-6	TRBJ1-3	.	CASSLDEGLSGNTIYF	TGTGCCAGCAGCTTGGATGAGGGGCTCTCTGGAAACACCATATATTTT
many	TRBV7-8	TRBJ1-5	.	CASSWEHQPQHF	TGTGCCAGCAGCTGGGAGCATCAGCCCCAGCATTTT
few	TRBV10-3	TRBJ1-2	.	CAITGDRIYGYTF	TGTGCCATCACCGGGGACCGAATCTATGGCTACACCTTC
many	TRBV6-2/TRBV6-3	TRBJ2-3	.	CASEGDTDTQYF	TGTGCCAGCGAAGGGGACACAGATACGCAGTATTTT
.	TRBV11-1	TRBJ2-1	.	CASSFGPNPYNEQFF	TGTGCCAGCAGCTTTGGGCCCAACCCCTACAATGAGCAGTTCTTC
many	TRBV20-1	TRBJ2-1	.	CSASGGGGHNEQFF	TGCAGTGCTAGCGGGGGTGGAGGTCACAATGAGCAGTTCTTC
many	TRBV6-6	TRBJ1-2	.	CASSYTALYGYTF	TGTGCCAGCAGTTACACAGCCCTTTATGGCTACACCTTC
.	TRBV20-1	TRBJ2-7	TRBD2	CSASGTSGLLEQYF	TGCAGTGCTAGCGGGACTAGCGGACTACTGGAGCAGTACTTC
many	TRBV20-1	TRBJ2-1	.	CSARDRGVLGNEQFF	TGCAGTGCTAGAGATCGCGGGGTTTTGGGTAATGAGCAGTTCTTC
many	TRBV11-2	TRBJ2-7	.	CASGLSVSSYEQYF	TGTGCCAGCGGGCTGAGCGTAAGCTCCTACGAGCAGTACTTC
many	TRBV27	TRBJ2-3	.	CASSLYWGDTQYF	TGTGCCAGCAGTTTATATTGGGGGGATACGCAGTATTTT
.	TRBV5-1	TRBJ1-6	.	CASSPQSSYNSPLHF	TGCGCCAGCAGCCCACAGAGCTCCTATAATTCACCCCTCCACTTT
many	TRBV27	TRBJ1-6	.	CASSLRASRSPLHF	TGTGCCAGCAGTTTAAGGGCCTCGCGGTCACCCCTCCACTTT